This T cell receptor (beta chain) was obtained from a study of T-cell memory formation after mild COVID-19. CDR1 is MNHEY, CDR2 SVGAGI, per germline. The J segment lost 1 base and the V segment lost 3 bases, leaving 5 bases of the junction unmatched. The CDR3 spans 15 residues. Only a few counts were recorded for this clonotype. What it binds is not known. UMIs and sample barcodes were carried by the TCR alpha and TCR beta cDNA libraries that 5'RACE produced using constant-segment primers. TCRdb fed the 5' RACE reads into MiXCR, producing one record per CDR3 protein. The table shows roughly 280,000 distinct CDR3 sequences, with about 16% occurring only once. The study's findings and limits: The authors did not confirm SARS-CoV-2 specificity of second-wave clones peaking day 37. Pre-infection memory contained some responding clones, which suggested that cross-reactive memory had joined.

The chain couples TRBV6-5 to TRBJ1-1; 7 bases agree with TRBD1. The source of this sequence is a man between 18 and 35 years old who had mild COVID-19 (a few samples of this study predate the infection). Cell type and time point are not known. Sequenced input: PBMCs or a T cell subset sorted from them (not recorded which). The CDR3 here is CASSYWGDRNTEAFF. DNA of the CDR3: TGTGCCAGCAGTTATTGGGGGGACAGGAACACTGAAGCTTTCTTT.